One TCR beta chain is described in this entry. Its antigen is still unknown. This CDR3 is also generated by other DNA sequences in the sample. Assay used: immunoSEQ multiplex PCR; TCRdb lists only in-frame clones, some missing. The data hold 2 million to 2.5 million clones, with under 95% observed a single time. This entry is derived from a study of shared clonotypes between healthy human individuals. Overall study results and limits: Clonotype sharing among the donors was expected to vary with sequencing depth.

Material for sequencing was naive CD4+ T cells from PBMCs. Subset in this sample: CD45RA+ positively selected. The clonotype was recovered from a man aged 18 to 29 in good health. Some clones in this sample may be carry-over from other donors' samples.

The CDR3 DNA follows: TGCGCCAGCTCGAGGACAGCCAACACCGGGGAGCTGTTTTTT. It yields the protein CASSRTANTGELFF. The chain recombines TRBV5-1 with TRBJ2-2, with TRBD1 as a possible D gene (6 bases). Trimming removed 7 bases at V and 2 bases at J, with 12 bases between. The length of the CDR3 is 14 residues. Germline V gene sequence: CDR1 SGHRS, CDR2 YFSETQ.